These T cell receptor beta chains were read from a single sample in a study of T cell repertoires in cytomegalovirus infection. TCRdb reprocessed the reads via MiXCR and lists one record per CDR3 protein. The data show 180,000 or so distinct CDR3 sequences, about 15% seen once. Sequences were obtained from CD8+ T cells from PBMCs. The receptors were gathered from a human donor in good health (CMV status not recorded). Some clones in this sample may be carry-over from other donors' samples. The CDR3 runs from the conserved cysteine through the conserved F or W. D genes are given only for firm matches. The size field is filled for only some rows; it gives once, few, many or a size class.

V	J	size	D	DNA	CDR3
TRBV12-3/TRBV12-4	TRBJ2-7	-	TRBD1	TGTGCCAGCAGTTCACACGGGACAGGGTACGAGCAGTACTTC	CASSSHGTGYEQYF
TRBV14	TRBJ2-3	few	-	TGTGCCAGCAGCGATGGAGCGTCACTTAGCACAGATACGCAGTATTTT	CASSDGASLSTDTQYF
TRBV19	TRBJ2-7	-	-	TGTGCCAGTAGCGGCCCGTTCTACGAGCAGTACTTC	CASSGPFYEQYF
TRBV9	TRBJ2-3	-	TRBD2	TGTGCCAGCAGCCAATTAGCGGGGCGCACAGATACGCAGTATTTT	CASSQLAGRTDTQYF
TRBV7-9	TRBJ1-2	-	TRBD1	TGTGCCAGCTCCTTGGACAGGGAGTTAAACTATGGCTACACCTTC	CASSLDRELNYGYTF
TRBV7-8	TRBJ2-5	-	-	TGTGCAAGCAGCGAAGGGGCAGGCCGGGTGGAGACCCAGTACTTC	CASSEGAGRVETQYF
TRBV2	TRBJ2-3	-	-	TGTGCCCAGCTGCGGTTAGATCCAGATACGCAGTATTTT	CAQLRLDPDTQYF
TRBV27	TRBJ2-3	few	-	TGTGCCAGCAGTTTAAGACGCACAGATACGCAGTATTTT	CASSLRRTDTQYF
TRBV28	TRBJ2-7	few	-	TGTGCCAGCTCACCTAGGACGGGTTTCCACGAGCAGTACTTC	CASSPRTGFHEQYF
TRBV12-3/TRBV12-4	TRBJ1-6	few	TRBD1	TGTGCCAGCACCCCGGGACAGGGAAATTCACCCCTCCACTTT	CASTPGQGNSPLHF
TRBV11-2	TRBJ1-4	few	TRBD1	TGTGCCAGCAGCTTAACAGGGGCCCCTGAAAAACTGTTTTTT	CASSLTGAPEKLFF
TRBV7-6	TRBJ1-6	-	TRBD1	TGTGCCAGCAGCTTAGGACAGGGAAAGTCACCCCTCCACTTT	CASSLGQGKSPLHF
TRBV12-3/TRBV12-4	TRBJ2-1	few	-	TGTGCCAGCAGTTTATTAAGGGAAAGGGTAGATAATGAGCAGTTCTTC	CASSLLRERVDNEQFF
TRBV5-1	TRBJ1-1	-	-	TGCGCCAGCAGCTTGGGGGTCTCAGACAGTGAAGGACTTATGAACACTGAAGCTTTCTTT	CASSLGVSDSEGLMNTEAFF
TRBV7-9	TRBJ1-1	-	-	TGTGCCAGCAGCTTAGCGTCCAGTGGGGCTGAAGCTTTCTTT	CASSLASSGAEAFF
TRBV28	TRBJ1-6	-	-	TGTGCCAGCAGACTAGGTCGGCAGAGTAATTCACCCCTCCACTTT	CASRLGRQSNSPLHF
TRBV7-2	TRBJ1-1	few	-	TGTGCCAGCAGCCGAAGGGGGGGGACTGCCACTGAAGCTTTCTTT	CASSRRGGTATEAFF
TRBV27	TRBJ2-3	few	-	TGTGCCAGCAGTGGACAGACCCGCACAGATACGCAGTATTTT	CASSGQTRTDTQYF
TRBV7-9	TRBJ1-2	few	TRBD1	TGTGCCAGCAGCACCAAGACAGGGATGAGCTACACCTTC	CASSTKTGMSYTF
TRBV28	TRBJ2-1	-	-	TGTGCCAGCAGTTCGCCCCGGGAAGGGCCACTAGGTTTCTTC	CASSSPREGPLGFF
TRBV7-9	TRBJ2-2	-	-	TGTGCCAGCAGCGCTCCCGTCGGGATAGGGGTCGGGGAGCTGTTTTTT	CASSAPVGIGVGELFF
TRBV19	TRBJ1-2	-	-	TGTGCCAGTAGTATAATGGGGGAAAACTATGGCTACACCTTC	CASSIMGENYGYTF
TRBV28	TRBJ1-1	few	-	TGTGCCAGCAGCCCTCGAGGGGGGATGAACACTGAAGCTTTCTTT	CASSPRGGMNTEAFF
TRBV7-9	TRBJ2-2	-	-	TGTGCCAGCAGCGCGCTCTCCTACGGGGAGCTGTTTTTT	CASSALSYGELFF
TRBV29-1	TRBJ2-1	-	TRBD1	TGCAGCGTTGAGTGGACAGGGGGAGGCGATGAGCAGTTCTTC	CSVEWTGGGDEQFF
TRBV9	TRBJ2-5	few	-	TGTGCCAGCAGCCTATCTCAGTACCAAGAGACCCAGTACTTC	CASSLSQYQETQYF
TRBV7-6	TRBJ1-5	-	TRBD1	TGTGCCAGCAGCCCCGACAGGGACCAGCCCCAGCATTTT	CASSPDRDQPQHF
TRBV28	TRBJ1-2	-	TRBD1	TGTGCCAGCAGACCCCGAGACAGGGGGACCTTTAGGGTCTATGGCTACACCTTC	CASRPRDRGTFRVYGYTF
TRBV7-9	TRBJ2-1	-	-	TGTGCCAGCAGCTTAAGGAAGACGAGCTCCTACAATGAGCAGTTCTTC	CASSLRKTSSYNEQFF
TRBV9	TRBJ1-1	-	-	TGTGCCAGCAGCATCAATTACGGGACACCTAACATGAACACTGAAGCTTTCTTT	CASSINYGTPNMNTEAFF
TRBV7-9	TRBJ1-2	-	-	TGTGCCAGCAGCACCCCCGAGGAGCGCGACTATGGCTACACCTTC	CASSTPEERDYGYTF
TRBV2	TRBJ2-7	few	-	TGTGCCAGGGCAACCTCCAGCCTCTCCTACGAGCAGTACTTC	CARATSSLSYEQYF
TRBV28	TRBJ2-3	-	TRBD1	TGTGCCAGCAGACCGCAGGGGGCTCCTAGCACAGATACGCAGTATTTT	CASRPQGAPSTDTQYF
TRBV27	TRBJ1-1	-	TRBD1	TGTGCCAGCAGTTCCAGGGGGAATCGCGACACTGAAGCTTTCTTT	CASSSRGNRDTEAFF
TRBV24-1	TRBJ2-3	few	TRBD1	TGTGCCACCAGTGACGCCGGGACAGGGATCACAGATACGCAGTATTTT	CATSDAGTGITDTQYF
TRBV3-1	TRBJ2-5	few	-	TGTGCCAGCACCGCAACGTCCCGGGAGACCCAGTACTTC	CASTATSRETQYF
TRBV20-1	TRBJ1-6	-	-	TGCAGTGCTAGAGATCTAACCAATTCACCCCTCCACTTT	CSARDLTNSPLHF
TRBV12-3/TRBV12-4	TRBJ1-6	-	-	TGTGCCAGCAGGCGAGAGTCACCCCTCCACTTT	CASRRESPLHF
TRBV19	TRBJ1-1	-	-	TGTGCCAGTAAATTTGGAGGGTCGGACACTGAAGCTTTCTTT	CASKFGGSDTEAFF
TRBV7-9	TRBJ2-3	-	TRBD2	TGTGCCAGCAGCCCTCGGACTAGCGGGGACACAGATACGCAGTATTTT	CASSPRTSGDTDTQYF
TRBV20-1	TRBJ2-7	-	TRBD1	TGCAGTGCTCCGGTGACAGGGCCCTACGAGCAGTACTTC	CSAPVTGPYEQYF
TRBV7-9	TRBJ2-3	-	TRBD1	TGTGCCAGCAGAGGACAGGAAGTTGGCACAGATACGCAGTATTTT	CASRGQEVGTDTQYF
TRBV7-6	TRBJ2-2	many	-	TGTGCCAGCAGCTTATATGGGCAGAAGGCGAACACCGGGGAGCTGTTTTTT	CASSLYGQKANTGELFF
TRBV27	TRBJ2-5	-	TRBD2	TGTGCCAGCAGCCCCGGACTAGCGGGTCTCCACCAGTACTTC	CASSPGLAGLHQYF
TRBV4-3	TRBJ2-7	-	TRBD1	TGCGCCAGCAGCCAAGCGGCAGGGGGCTTCTACGAGCAGTACTTC	CASSQAAGGFYEQYF
TRBV29-1	TRBJ2-5	-	-	TGCAGCGTGGCCTGGGAGACCCAGTACTTC	CSVAWETQYF
TRBV7-6	TRBJ1-2	few	-	TGTGCCAGCAGCTCCCCGGGGAAGGGCTACACCTTC	CASSSPGKGYTF
TRBV7-8	TRBJ1-5	few	-	TGTGCCAGCAGCTCCCCAGGGCAGCCCCAGCATTTT	CASSSPGQPQHF
TRBV7-2	TRBJ2-5	many	TRBD2	TGTGCCAGCCAAGAACTAGCGGGTTCCCCCTGGGAGACCCAGTACTTC	CASQELAGSPWETQYF
TRBV12-3/TRBV12-4	TRBJ2-1	few	TRBD1	TGTGCCAGCAGTCTCGCCAGGGGGCGTAGGAATGAGCAGTTCTTC	CASSLARGRRNEQFF
TRBV28	TRBJ2-3	-	TRBD2	TGTGCCAGCAGGGGGCCCAGCGGGGTAAGCACAGATACGCAGTATTTT	CASRGPSGVSTDTQYF
TRBV28	TRBJ1-2	few	TRBD1	TGTGCCAGCATTATGAGCGGGACAGGGGTGGATGGCTACACCTTC	CASIMSGTGVDGYTF